The 17 T cell receptor beta chains below all came from one sample that was sequenced in a study of T cells in Graves' hyperthyroidism and ophthalmopathy. Amplification targeted TCR beta CDR3 regions from RNA transcripts. When the TCR CDR3 underwent first-round RT-PCR, the HTBI primer set was used. TCRdb re-derived calls from the multiplex PCR reads in MiXCR, one entry per CDR3 protein. The sample includes 550,000 to 700,000 distinct CDR3 sequences, 46% seen only once; the top ten take roughly 19%. The sequenced sample consisted of peripheral blood or thyroid tissue (not recorded which). All receptors come from an adult woman with Graves' disease, either hyperthyroidism or ophthalmopathy (not recorded which).

This clonotype appeared once. The chain uses TRBV10-3 and TRBJ2-7; 7 nucleotides line up with TRBD1. CDR3 length equals 13 residues. V trimming: 10 bases; J trimming: 2 bases; junction bases outside the gene matches: 8. The germline CDR1 and CDR2 sequences are ENHRY and SYGVKD. The DNA for the CDR3 is TGTGCCAGCAGAGATGGGACAGCCTACGAGCAGTACTTC. Translated: CASRDGTAYEQYF.

CDR3 sequence reads: CASSSLAANTGELFF. The CDR3 nucleotides read TGTGCCAGCAGCTCCCTGGCGGCGAACACCGGGGAGCTGTTTTTT. The genes are TRBV7-2 and TRBJ2-2; D not certain. The CDR3 totals 15 residues. CDR1 is SGHTA and CDR2 is FQGNSA in the germline V gene. V was trimmed by 4 bases and J by 0 bases, leaving 9 bases between them. Together with reference TRBV7-2 and TRBJ2-2, the CDR3 gives the full variable domain: GAGVSQSPSNKVTEKGKDVELRCDPISGHTALYWYRQSLGQGLEFLIYFQGNSAPDKSGLPSDRFSAERTGGSVSTLTIQRTQQEDSAVYLCASSSLAANTGELFFGEGSRLTVL.

Regarding this clonotype: Compared with germline, one end of the junction differs, possibly owing to a read error. This rearrangement joins TRBV14 to TRBJ1-1; no clear D gene. The V gene's germline CDR1 is SGHDN and CDR2 FVKESK. The CDR3 totals 14 residues. The CDR3 spells CASSQLRMNTEAFF. The DNA of the CDR3 is TGTGCCAGCAGCCAACTACGGATGAATACTGAAGCTTTCTTT. Full variable domain (missing parts from reference TRBV14 and TRBJ1-1): EAGVTQFPSHSVIEKGQTVTLRCDPISGHDNLYWYRRVMGKEIKFLLHFVKESKQDESGMPNNRFLAERTGGTYSTLKVQPAELEDSGVYFCASSQLRMNTEAFFGQGTRLTVV.

V and J are TRBV7-3 and TRBJ1-6; D unclear. This CDR3 contains 20 residues. Trimming took 5 bases from V and 10 from J, leaving 33 bases between them. From germline, CDR1 is SGHTA and CDR2 FQGTGA. CDR3 DNA: TGTGCCAGCAGCCGACCACGGAGTGCCCCCCGCCCCAGAGACACATCACCCCTCCACTTT. It yields the protein CASSRPRSAPRPRDTSPLHF.

This clonotype has only one observation. This chain links TRBV20-1 with TRBJ1-5; no definite D call. Per germline, CDR1 DFQATT and CDR2 SNEGSKA (reference sequence). Trimming left V 3 bases short and J 11 bases short, with 14 bases between. The CDR3 has 12 amino acids. For the CDR3, the DNA is TGCAGTGCTAGCTCTGGGGTAGAGACCCAGCATTTT. Its translation is CSASSGVETQHF.

The chain is built from TRBV7-6 and TRBJ1-3, with D possibly being TRBD1 (6 bases). Germline values: CDR1 SGHVS, CDR2 FNYEAQ. CDR3 size: 18 residues. V gave up 0 bases and J gave up 0 bases, with 15 bases separating them. The chain's CDR3 is CASSLAGPGQHSGNTIYF. Here the CDR3 DNA reads TGTGCCAGCAGCTTAGCGGGACCGGGACAACACTCTGGAAACACCATATATTTT.

This clonotype was picked up many times. The gene calls are TRBV30 and TRBJ2-2; D not resolved. V was cut by 6 bases and J by 4 bases, with 9 bases left in between. There are 12 residues in the CDR3. Germline V gene lookup returns CDR1 GTSNPN and CDR2 SVGIG (reference sequence). The CDR3 DNA is TGTGCCTGCGGATTGCCCACCGGGGAGCTGTTTTTT. The encoded protein is CACGLPTGELFF.

This clonotype was observed at least ten times. This chain connects TRBV20-1 to TRBJ1-5; D may be TRBD1 (5 bases). This CDR3 contains 16 residues. CDR1 is DFQATT, CDR2 SNEGSKA, per germline (reference sequence). Trimming stripped 5 bases from V and 4 bases from J, with 21 bases between. The CDR3, as DNA: TGCAGTGCTTTTCCCCTCCTGGGGGGACCGAATCAGCCCCAGCATTTT. Translation: CSAFPLLGGPNQPQHF.

This clonotype showed up many times. V gene TRBV7-9 combines with J gene TRBJ2-7; TRBD2 matches at 11 bases. Germline V CDR1 and CDR2: SEHNR, FQNEAQ (reference sequence). This CDR3 is built from 14 residues. Unmatched junction bases numbered 6, after V lost 5 bases and J lost 6 bases. The chain's CDR3 is CASSQGGTSGEQYF. As DNA, the CDR3 is TGTGCCAGCAGCCAAGGGGGGACTAGCGGCGAGCAGTACTTC.

This clonotype came up many times. V and J are TRBV28 and TRBJ2-5, with 7 bases matching TRBD1. This CDR3 is 16 amino acids long. With 5 bases clipped from V and 6 bases from J, the junction kept 15 bases outside the gene matches. Germline V gene data show CDR1 as MDHEN and CDR2 as SYDVKM. CDR3 sequence (DNA): TGTGCCAGCAGTCCTCGGACAGGAATTCTTCGGAAGACCCAGTACTTC. This translates into CASSPRTGILRKTQYF.

At least ten counts were recorded for this clonotype. The genes are TRBV24-1 and TRBJ2-7; 8 nucleotides line up with TRBD1. Germline V gene sequence: CDR1 KGHDR, CDR2 SFDVKD. The CDR3 loop spans 16 amino acids. V shed 8 bases, J shed 4 bases, and the junction held 15 bases outside the gene matches. CDR3: CATNTPTRQGRYEQYF. Written as DNA, the CDR3 is TGTGCCACCAATACCCCCACTCGACAGGGGAGGTACGAGCAGTACTTC.

V is TRBV20-1 and J is TRBJ1-2, with no clear D. The ends were cut back, 4 bases at V and 4 bases at J, with 13 bases in the middle. The length of the CDR3 is 13 residues. The germline gives CDR1 DFQATT, CDR2 SNEGSKA (reference sequence). The CDR3 region is CSANDRTAYGYTF. The CDR3, as DNA: TGCAGTGCTAATGATCGTACAGCCTATGGCTACACCTTC.

J is TRBJ2-7 and V is TRBV20-1; a possible D gene is TRBD1 (6 bases). The CDR3 extends over 13 amino acids. Trimming took off 8 bases at V and 0 bases at J, with 14 bases between the two ends. Germline V gene sequence: CDR1 DFQATT, CDR2 SNEGSKA (reference sequence). As DNA, the CDR3 is TGCAGTAGTTACCGGACAGACTCCTACGAGCAGTACTTC. Its protein is CSSYRTDSYEQYF.

This clonotype has only a few counts. This CDR3 reads CASSTDRVGSPQHF. The CDR3 nucleotides are TGTGCCAGCAGTACGGACAGGGTAGGATCGCCCCAGCATTTT. The chain uses TRBV6-5 and TRBJ1-5, with 8 bases that match TRBD1. V lost 5 bases to trimming and J lost 9 bases; unmatched junction nucleotides: 9. Germline CDR1 is MNHEY and CDR2 is SVGAGI. The length of the CDR3 is 14 residues.

This clonotype has a count of ten or more. The gene calls are TRBV9 and TRBJ1-2; D ambiguous. This CDR3 spans 12 amino acids. CDR1 SGDLS and CDR2 YYNGEE come from the germline V gene. V shed 2 bases and J shed 8 bases, with 10 bases lying between them. The DNA for the CDR3 is TGTGCCAGCAGCGTCGGGCAGCAAGGCTACACCTTC. Amino acids: CASSVGQQGYTF.

This chain joins TRBV20-1 and TRBJ1-3; D remains unclear. V was clipped by 3 bases and J by 0 bases, with 9 bases between them. The germline CDR1 and CDR2 sequences are DFQATT and SNEGSKA (reference sequence). The CDR3 is 14 residues long. The CDR3 coding sequence is TGCAGTGCTAGGGGCGGCAACTCTGGAAACACCATATATTTT. Encoded protein: CSARGGNSGNTIYF.

J is TRBJ2-5 and V is TRBV7-8; 9 nucleotides align to TRBD2. The CDR3 contains 16 residues. Unmatched junction bases numbered 11, after V lost 5 bases and J lost 4 bases. Germline CDR1 is SGHVS and CDR2 is FQNEAQ. DNA for the CDR3: TGTGCCAGCAGCCTGTGGGGAGCGGGAGGAGGAGAGACCCAGTACTTC. Protein: CASSLWGAGGGETQYF.